Given below is one TCR beta chain in context. As originally analysed: Scientists estimated how many nucleated cells there were by amplifying reference gene primers. Measured with immunoSEQ multiplex PCR; TCRdb has only the in-frame clones, and not every one. That table furnishes V, J and clone size, whereas the DNA furnished D and trimming. The sample consists of approximately 300,000 clones, around 87% of them appearing once. This specimen belongs to a study of blood T cell repertoires in COVID-19. Background on the study: Some COVID-19 samples were acute and others convalescent; all came from the United States, Italy and Spain.

This CDR3 region has 14 residues. From germline, CDR1 is SGHDN and CDR2 FVKESK. V lost 1 base to trimming and J lost 4 bases, with 8 bases between them. This sequence originates from a man aged 18 to 29 with active or convalescent COVID-19. Sequencing was carried out using peripheral blood. The chain joins TRBV14 to TRBJ2-1, with D unclear. CDR3 DNA: TGTGCCAGCAGCCAAGTCGCACATTACAATGAGCAGTTCTTC. Translation: CASSQVAHYNEQFF.